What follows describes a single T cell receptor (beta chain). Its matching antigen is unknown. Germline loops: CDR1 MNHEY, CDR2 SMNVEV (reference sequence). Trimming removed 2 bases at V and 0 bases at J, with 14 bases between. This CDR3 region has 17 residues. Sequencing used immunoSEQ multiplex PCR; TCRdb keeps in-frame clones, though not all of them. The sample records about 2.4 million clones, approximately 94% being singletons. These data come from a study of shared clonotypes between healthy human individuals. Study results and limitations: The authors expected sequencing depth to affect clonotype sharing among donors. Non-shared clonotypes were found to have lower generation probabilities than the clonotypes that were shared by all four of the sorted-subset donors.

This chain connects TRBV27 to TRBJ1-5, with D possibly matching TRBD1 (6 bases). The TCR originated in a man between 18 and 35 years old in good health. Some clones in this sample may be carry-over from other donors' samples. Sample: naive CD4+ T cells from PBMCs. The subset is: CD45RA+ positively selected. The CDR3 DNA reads TGTGCCAGCAGTTTAAGGGGGGCGGCCTATAGCAATCAGCCCCAGCATTTT. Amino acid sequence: CASSLRGAAYSNQPQHF.